This TCR beta chain was profiled in a study of a mutant IDH1 vaccine in newly diagnosed glioma. Whole-study results and caveats: Over 85% of patients showed vaccine-induced immune responses across multiple MHC alleles.

Described time point: week 23, last vaccination. Topical imiquimod accompanied each vaccine dose, which consisted of 300 ug of mutant IDH1 20-mer peptide. V lost 1 base and J lost 5, with 9 bases in between. The CDR3 totals 13 residues. Germline V gene data show CDR1 as SGHRS and CDR2 as YFSETQ. Using immunoSEQ multiplex PCR, the repertoire was profiled, and TCRdb retains in-frame clones only, with some absent. The repertoire holds tens of thousands of clones, with about 85% as singletons. Of note for this clone: What it binds is unknown.

Sequenced here: PBMCs, sampled from a glioma patient whose treatment included an IDH1 peptide vaccine. The V gene is TRBV5-1, the J gene TRBJ2-5; no clear D gene. This TCR was sampled from a woman aged 45-65 years with glioma. CDR3 residues: CASSLRWFETQYF. The DNA for the CDR3 is TGCGCCAGCAGCTTGAGGTGGTTTGAGACCCAGTACTTC. The whole variable domain, filled in from reference TRBV5-1 and TRBJ2-5, reads KAGVTQTPRYLIKTRGQQVTLSCSPISGHRSVSWYQQTPGQGLQFLFEYFSETQRNKGNFPGRFSGRQFSNSRSEMNVSTLELGDSALYLCASSLRWFETQYFGPGTRLLVL.